This record looks at one T cell receptor (beta chain) sequence and its context. The antigen is not known. It is unclear where the CDR3 begins or ends on the DNA, so no DNA is shown, and the CDR3 is as TCRdb lists it. The source of the sample is a study of OX40 agonist ivuxolimab in advanced cancers. As for the study in general: Every 2 weeks, patients got intravenous ivuxolimab at one of six dose levels (0.01-10 mg/kg). Regarding the study as a whole: Low normalized T-cell clonal expansion also characterized some of the nonresponders. Determination of antigen specificity was not performed for the expanded peripheral T cells.

Using immunoSEQ multiplex PCR, the repertoire was profiled, and TCRdb retains in-frame clones only, with some absent. The sample includes under 20,000 clones, 70% to 90% seen only once; the top ten take 10% to 15%. With autoimmune disease history or systemic immunosuppression, patients were excluded. This TCR was sampled from an adult with an advanced solid tumor such as melanoma, head and neck, liver or kidney cancer. Specimen: CD4+ or CD8+ T cells sorted from blood, collected in a trial of the OX40 agonist ivuxolimab.

This CDR3 reads CASSLGTGPSSYNSPLHF. The chain has TRBV27 and TRBJ1-6. Germline-derived CDR1 and CDR2 are MNHEY and SMNVEV (reference sequence). The length of the CDR3 is 18 amino acids, counting both ends.